This T cell receptor (beta chain) was recorded in a study of blood T cell repertoires in COVID-19. The CDR3 is 14 residues long. Germline lookup yields CDR1 SEHNR and CDR2 FQNEAQ (reference sequence). V lost 5 bases to trimming and J lost 4 bases; unmatched junction nucleotides: 7. Sequencing was performed with immunoSEQ multiplex PCR; in TCRdb, only in-frame clones are kept and a portion is missing. Of roughly 120,000 clones in the sample, around 90% are singletons; the top ten hold 0.7% to 0.9%. This chain uses TRBV7-9 with TRBJ1-1; 7 bases are a match to TRBD1. What was sequenced was peripheral blood. The receptor was derived from a woman between 45 and 60 years old with active or convalescent COVID-19. In nucleotides, the CDR3 is TGTGCCAGCAGCCCGCCGACAGGGTCCACTGAAGCTTTCTTT. This codes for CASSPPTGSTEAFF.